This T cell receptor (beta chain) was recorded in a study of blood T cell repertoires in COVID-19 (dated by TCRdb to the early 2020s). At the level of the whole study: Samples from collaborators originated in the United States, Italy and Spain and spanned both the acute and convalescent phases of COVID-19. The material from the prospective study consisted of cDNA or gDNA derived from T cells, B-cell-depleted T cells, or PBMCs. The dataset comprised deeply sampled blood TCRbeta repertoires from subjects exposed to, actively infected with, or recovered from COVID-19. A freely available public database, intended as a resource for researchers studying the immune response to SARS-CoV-2, is where the repertoires were released. The samples were drawn from the first 160 participants of the ongoing ImmuneRACE study and from 1,254 subjects provided by 6 global collaborators. The sample metadata nearly always contained a de-identified subject ID, COVID-19 status, age in years and sex. Where available, HLA class I and class II types were taken from metadata supplied by the sample provider and were not determined by assay-based typing. Here is what the overall study found, with its caveats: Clinical and demographic metadata were provided uncurated, with the amount varying by source and participant.

The immunoSEQ Assay, a bias-controlled multiplex PCR, was used to amplify TCRbeta CDR3 regions from genomic DNA. Regarding the original processing steps: Within the assay, amplification of reference gene primers was used to estimate how many nucleated cells each sample contained. Sequence reads were collapsed and filtered to measure the absolute abundance of every unique TCRbeta CDR3 rearrangement. Productive Simpson clonality was computed per sample as the square root of Simpson's diversity index over productive rearrangements. This is the immuneACCESS table as TCRdb keeps it, with only in-frame sequences that have V and J called. A part of the clones is gone; compared with another copy, unresolved V genes explain less than half, and the rest is unexplained. D and trimming come from the DNA, and the V and J calls and clone size come from that table. The sample contains 35,000 or so clones, about 84% of them found a single time. Around 32% of the sample is held by the ten biggest clonotypes.

The table lists this clone with a few counts. What antigen it recognizes has not been identified. No much larger clone exists at a distance of one base, and base qualities are not known. Collaborating institutions collected whole blood in K2EDTA tubes following their own protocols. For TCRbeta analysis, collaborators shipped samples in one of three forms: frozen whole blood, isolated PBMCs, or DNA extracted from either of those sample types. The clonotype originates from a man older than 75 with active or convalescent COVID-19. Sequencing was done on a sample of peripheral blood.

The CDR3 is CASSYSSGSGYTGELFF. The base sequence is TGTGCCAGCAGTTACTCGTCGGGTAGCGGATACACCGGGGAGCTGTTTTTT. The chain joins TRBV6-2 or TRBV6-3 to TRBJ2-2, and perhaps TRBD2 as D gene, on 6 matching bases. The germline V gene yields MNHEY for CDR1 and SVGEGT for CDR2. The junction shows trimming of 0 bases on V and 3 bases on J, plus 14 bases between the germline ends. The CDR3 measures 17 amino acids from cysteine to phenylalanine. Only the CDR3 DNA stays, 51 bases, in frame from base 1.